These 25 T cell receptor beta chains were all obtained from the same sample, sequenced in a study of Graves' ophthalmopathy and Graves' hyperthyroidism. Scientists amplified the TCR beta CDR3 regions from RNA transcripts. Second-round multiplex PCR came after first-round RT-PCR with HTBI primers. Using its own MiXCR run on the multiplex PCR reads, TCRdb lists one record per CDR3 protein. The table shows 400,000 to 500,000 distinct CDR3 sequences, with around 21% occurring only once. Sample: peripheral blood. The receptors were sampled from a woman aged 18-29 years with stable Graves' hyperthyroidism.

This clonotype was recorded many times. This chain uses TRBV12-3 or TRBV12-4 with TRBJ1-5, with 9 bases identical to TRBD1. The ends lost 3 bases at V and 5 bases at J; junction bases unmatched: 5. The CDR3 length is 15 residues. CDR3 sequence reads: CASSFGTGNHQPQHF. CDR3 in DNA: TGTGCCAGCAGTTTTGGGACAGGGAATCATCAGCCCCAGCATTTT.

Here the CDR3 DNA reads TGTGCCAGCAGCGGCACAGGGAGGGAGACCCAGTACTTC. This translates into CASSGTGRETQYF. The chain couples TRBV9 to TRBJ2-5, with D perhaps matching TRBD1 or TRBD2 (6 bases each). V was pared by 3 bases and J by 5 bases, with 11 bases between. Germline-derived CDR1 and CDR2 are SGDLS and YYNGEE. The CDR3 is 13 amino acids.

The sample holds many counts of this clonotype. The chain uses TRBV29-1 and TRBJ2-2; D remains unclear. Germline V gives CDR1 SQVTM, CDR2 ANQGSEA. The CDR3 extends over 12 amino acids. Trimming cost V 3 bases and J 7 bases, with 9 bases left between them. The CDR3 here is CSVEAQGGELFF. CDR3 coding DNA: TGCAGCGTTGAGGCACAAGGCGGGGAGCTGTTTTTT.

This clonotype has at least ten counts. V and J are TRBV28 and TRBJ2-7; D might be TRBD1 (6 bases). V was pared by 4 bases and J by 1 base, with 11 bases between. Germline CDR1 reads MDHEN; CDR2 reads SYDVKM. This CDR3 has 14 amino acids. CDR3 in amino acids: CASSSETGSYEQYF. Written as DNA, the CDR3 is TGTGCCAGCAGTTCTGAGACAGGATCCTACGAGCAGTACTTC.

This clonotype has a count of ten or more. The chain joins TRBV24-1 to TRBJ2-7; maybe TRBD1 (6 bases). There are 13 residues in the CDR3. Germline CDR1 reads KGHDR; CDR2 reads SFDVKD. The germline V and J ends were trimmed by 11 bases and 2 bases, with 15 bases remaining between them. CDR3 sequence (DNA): TGTGCCAGCGACGGGGACACCGCCTACGAGCAGTACTTC. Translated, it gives CASDGDTAYEQYF.

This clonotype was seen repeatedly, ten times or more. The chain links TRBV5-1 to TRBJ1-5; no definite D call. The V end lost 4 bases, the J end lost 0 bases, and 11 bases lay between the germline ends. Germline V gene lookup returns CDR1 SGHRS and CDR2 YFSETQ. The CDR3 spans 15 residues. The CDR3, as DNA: TGCGCCAGCAGCGTTGAGGGTTATAGCAATCAGCCCCAGCATTTT. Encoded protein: CASSVEGYSNQPQHF.

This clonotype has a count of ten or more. The CDR3 sequence: CASSIGGLNSPLHF. DNA for the CDR3: TGTGCCAGTAGTATAGGGGGACTGAATTCACCCCTCCACTTT. This chain connects TRBV19 to TRBJ1-6, with D possibly TRBD1 on 5 matching bases. Looked up from germline, CDR1 is LNHDA and CDR2 is SQIVND (reference sequence). Deletions cut 1 base from V and 7 bases from J, with 8 bases between. This CDR3 is 14 amino acids long.

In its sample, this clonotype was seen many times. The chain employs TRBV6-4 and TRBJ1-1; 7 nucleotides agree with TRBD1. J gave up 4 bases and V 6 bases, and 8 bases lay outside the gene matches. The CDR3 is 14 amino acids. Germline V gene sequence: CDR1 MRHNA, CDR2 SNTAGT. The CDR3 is CASRTGEGSTEAFF. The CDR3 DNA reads TGTGCCAGCAGAACAGGGGAGGGATCCACTGAAGCTTTCTTT.

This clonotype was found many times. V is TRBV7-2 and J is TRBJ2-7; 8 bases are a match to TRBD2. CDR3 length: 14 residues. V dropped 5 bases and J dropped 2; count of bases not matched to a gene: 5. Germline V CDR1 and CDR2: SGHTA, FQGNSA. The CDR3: CASSPAGLAYEQYF. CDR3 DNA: TGTGCCAGCAGCCCCGCGGGACTAGCCTACGAGCAGTACTTC.

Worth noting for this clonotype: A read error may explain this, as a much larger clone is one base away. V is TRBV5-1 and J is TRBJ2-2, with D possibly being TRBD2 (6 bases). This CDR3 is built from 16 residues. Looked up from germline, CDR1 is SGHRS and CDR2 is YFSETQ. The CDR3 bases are TGCGCCAGCAGCTTAAGACGGGAGTCGAGCACCGGGGAGCTGTTGTTT. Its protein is CASSLRRESSTGELLF.

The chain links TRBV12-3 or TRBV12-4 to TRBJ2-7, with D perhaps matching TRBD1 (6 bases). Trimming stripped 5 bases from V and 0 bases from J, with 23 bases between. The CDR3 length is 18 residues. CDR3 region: CASSPRRRTAHSSYEQYF. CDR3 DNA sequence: TGTGCCAGCAGTCCCCGGAGGAGGACAGCCCATAGCTCCTACGAGCAGTACTTC.

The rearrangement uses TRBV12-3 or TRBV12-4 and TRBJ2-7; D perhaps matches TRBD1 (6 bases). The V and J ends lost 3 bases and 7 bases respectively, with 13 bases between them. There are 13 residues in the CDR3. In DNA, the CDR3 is TGTGCCAGCAGTTTTAACAGGGCCCGGGAGCAGTACTTC. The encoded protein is CASSFNRAREQYF.

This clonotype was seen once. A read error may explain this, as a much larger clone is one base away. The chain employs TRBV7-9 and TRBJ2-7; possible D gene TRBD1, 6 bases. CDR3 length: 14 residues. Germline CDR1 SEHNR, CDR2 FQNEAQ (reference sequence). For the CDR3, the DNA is TGTGCCGGCAGCCTCAACAGGGAATCGCACGAGCAGTACTTC. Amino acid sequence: CAGSLNRESHEQYF. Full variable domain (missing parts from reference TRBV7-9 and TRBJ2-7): DTGVSQNPRHKITKRGQNVTFRCDPISEHNRLYWYRQTLGQGPEFLTYFQNEAQLEKSRLLSDRFSAERPKGSFSTLEIQRTEQGDSAMYLCAGSLNRESHEQYFGPGTRLTVT.

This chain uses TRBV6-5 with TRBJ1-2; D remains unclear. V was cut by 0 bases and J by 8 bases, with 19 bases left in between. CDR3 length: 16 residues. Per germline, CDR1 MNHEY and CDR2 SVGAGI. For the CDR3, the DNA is TGTGCCAGCAGTTACTCAGCTCCCACCTCCAGTAGGGGCTACACCTTC. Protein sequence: CASSYSAPTSSRGYTF.

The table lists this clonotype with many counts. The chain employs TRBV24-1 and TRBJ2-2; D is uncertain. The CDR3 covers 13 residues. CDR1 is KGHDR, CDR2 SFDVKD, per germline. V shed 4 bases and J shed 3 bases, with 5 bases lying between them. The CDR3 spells CATSEQYTGELFF. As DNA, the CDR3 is TGTGCCACCAGTGAACAGTACACCGGGGAGCTGTTTTTT.

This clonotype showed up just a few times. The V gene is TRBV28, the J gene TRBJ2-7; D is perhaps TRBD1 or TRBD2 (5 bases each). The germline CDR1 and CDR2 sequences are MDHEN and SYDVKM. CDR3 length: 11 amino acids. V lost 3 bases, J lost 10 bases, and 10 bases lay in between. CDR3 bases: TGTGCCAGCAGTTTGGGGGTCAGCCAGTACTTC. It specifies CASSLGVSQYF.

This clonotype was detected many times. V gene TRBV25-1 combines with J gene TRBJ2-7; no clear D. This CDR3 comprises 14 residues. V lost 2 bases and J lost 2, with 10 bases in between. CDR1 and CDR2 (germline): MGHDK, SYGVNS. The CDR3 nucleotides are TGTGCCAGCAGTGAAGATCTCATCCCCTACGAGCAGTACTTC. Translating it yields CASSEDLIPYEQYF.

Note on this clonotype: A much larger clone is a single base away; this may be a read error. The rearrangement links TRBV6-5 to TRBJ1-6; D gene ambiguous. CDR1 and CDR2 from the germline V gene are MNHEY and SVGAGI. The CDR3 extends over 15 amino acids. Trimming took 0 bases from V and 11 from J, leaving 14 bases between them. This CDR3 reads CASSYSGVGNAPLHF. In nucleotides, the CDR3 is TGTGCCAGCAGTTACTCCGGGGTCGGAAATGCACCCCTCCACTTT.

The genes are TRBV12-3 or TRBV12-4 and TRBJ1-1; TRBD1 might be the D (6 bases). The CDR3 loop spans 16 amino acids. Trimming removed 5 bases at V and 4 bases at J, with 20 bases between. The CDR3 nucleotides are TGTGCCAGCAGTCCACAGGGAGGATTGGGAAGCACTGAAGCTTTCTTT. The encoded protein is CASSPQGGLGSTEAFF.

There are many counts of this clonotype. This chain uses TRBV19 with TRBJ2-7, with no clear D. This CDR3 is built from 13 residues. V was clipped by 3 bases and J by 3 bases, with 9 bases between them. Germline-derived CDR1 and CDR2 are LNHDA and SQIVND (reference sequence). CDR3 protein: CASSIDFNYEQYF. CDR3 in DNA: TGTGCCAGTAGTATTGACTTTAACTACGAGCAGTACTTC.

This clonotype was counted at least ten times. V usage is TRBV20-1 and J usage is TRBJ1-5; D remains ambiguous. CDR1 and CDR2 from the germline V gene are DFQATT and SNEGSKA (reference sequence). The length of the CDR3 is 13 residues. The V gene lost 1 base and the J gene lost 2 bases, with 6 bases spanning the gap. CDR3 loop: CSARASGNQPQHF. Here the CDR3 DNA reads TGCAGTGCTAGAGCCTCCGGCAATCAGCCCCAGCATTTT.

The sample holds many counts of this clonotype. CDR3: CASRPGSGSGYGYTF. The CDR3 nucleotides read TGTGCCAGCAGGCCAGGTTCAGGGAGTGGCTATGGCTACACCTTC. The gene calls are TRBV9 and TRBJ1-2; D perhaps matches TRBD1 (5 bases). Germline V gene lookup returns CDR1 SGDLS and CDR2 YYNGEE. The CDR3 is made up of 15 amino acids. Trimming cost V 5 bases and J 4 bases, with 18 bases left between them. Full variable domain (outside the CDR3, taken from reference TRBV9 and TRBJ1-2): DSGVTQTPKHLITATGQRVTLRCSPRSGDLSVYWYQQSLDQGLQFLIQYYNGEERAKGNILERFSAQQFPDLHSELNLSSLELGDSALYFCASRPGSGSGYGYTFGSGTRLTVV.

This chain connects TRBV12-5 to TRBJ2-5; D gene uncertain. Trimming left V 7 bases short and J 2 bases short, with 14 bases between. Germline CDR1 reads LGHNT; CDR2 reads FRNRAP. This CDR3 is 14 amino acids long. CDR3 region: CASVDRTLQETQYF. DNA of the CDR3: TGTGCTAGTGTCGATAGGACCCTTCAAGAGACCCAGTACTTC. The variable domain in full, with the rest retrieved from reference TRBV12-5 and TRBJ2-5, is DARVTQTPRHKVTEMGQEVTMRCQPILGHNTVFWYRQTMMQGLELLAYFRNRAPLDDSGMPKDRFSAEMPDATLATLKIQPSEPRDSAVYFCASVDRTLQETQYFGPGTRLLVL.

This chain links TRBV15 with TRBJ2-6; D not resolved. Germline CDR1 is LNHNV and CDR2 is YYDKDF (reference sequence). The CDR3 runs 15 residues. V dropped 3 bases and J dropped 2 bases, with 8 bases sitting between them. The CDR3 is CATSRDDTGANVLTF. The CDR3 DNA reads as TGTGCCACCAGCAGGGACGACACTGGGGCCAACGTCCTGACTTTC. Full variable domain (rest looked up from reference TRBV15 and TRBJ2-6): DAMVIQNPRYQVTQFGKPVTLSCSQTLNHNVMYWYQQKSSQAPKLLFHYYDKDFNNEADTPDNFQSRRPNTSFCFLDIRSPGLGDTAMYLCATSRDDTGANVLTFGAGSRLTVL.

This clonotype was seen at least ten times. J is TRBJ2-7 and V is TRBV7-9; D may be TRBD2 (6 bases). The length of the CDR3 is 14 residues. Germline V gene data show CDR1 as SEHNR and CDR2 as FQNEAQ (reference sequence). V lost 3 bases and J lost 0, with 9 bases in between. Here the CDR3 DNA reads TGTGCCAGCAGCTTGGAGGGGTTCTCCTACGAGCAGTACTTC. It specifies CASSLEGFSYEQYF.